Sequencing of this TCR beta chain was carried out in a study of CXCR3-negative and CXCR3-positive naive CD8 T cells (dated by TCRdb to between 2017 and 2020). Study-wide context: Around 140 million TRB reads were obtained in total, roughly 1.5 +/- 0.3 million reads per library. Data from about 10 donors, pooled across two independent experiments, went into the diversity and physicochemical repertoire analyses. The TRBV-TRBJ cluster analysis covered naive subsets from about 5 donors and memory cells from 3 donors.

The sequencing machine was a NextSeq 550. The Human TCR Profiling Kit (MiLaboratory) was used to make UMI-labeled 5' RACE TRB cDNA libraries. The full amount of extracted RNA was used for cDNA synthesis, and the full amount of resulting cDNA was used for PCR amplification. Libraries were prepared in parallel with an identical number of PCR cycles. On the authors' methods: With a requirement of at least two reads per UMI, MIGEC and MiXCR extracted about 52,000 +/- 9,100 unique UMI-labeled TRB cDNA molecules per library. On average, about 40,000 +/- 10,000 functional in-frame TRB CDR3 nucleotide clonotypes lacking stop codons were found per library. After downsampling to 5000 UMI-labeled TRB molecules per sample, diversity metrics such as normalized Shannon-Wiener and Chao1 were calculated in VDJtools. VDJtools computed clonotype-size-weighted physicochemical properties of the central five CDR3 residues: interaction energy, strength, volume and Kidera factor 4. The reads were reprocessed in TCRdb, with one entry per CDR3 protein sequence and no accompanying DNA. The V and J calls and clone size are TCRdb's, not the authors'. The table for this sample records about 120,000 distinct CDR3 sequences. Approximately 0.3% of the sample is held by the ten biggest clonotypes.

For each CD8+ T cell subset, flow sorting was done in triplicate, and 300,000 to 350,000 cells per subset went directly into RLT lysis buffer. To keep memory contaminants out, a stringent definition of naive CD8+ T cells was applied: CD45RO-CCR7+CD27+CD95-. Peripheral blood mononuclear cells were isolated from buffy coats by standard density gradient centrifugation. A FACSAria III was used to flow-sort naive CD8+ T cells into CXCR3-negative and CXCR3-positive populations. An RNeasy Mini Kit was used to extract total RNA from the sorted cells. From a lookup of the germline V gene, CDR1 and CDR2 are MNHEY and SVGAGI. The CDR3 runs 15 amino acids, cysteine and phenylalanine included. DNA was not recorded. As for this clonotype: What this receptor recognizes is not known.

Broad study findings and their caveats: TRBV-TRBJ usage was similar between naive CXCR3-negative and CXCR3-positive cells from the same donor, while memory cells showed distinct patterns. CXCR3 expression partially decreased after cryopreservation, so most assays used freshly isolated PBMCs. Both naive subsets had comparably high repertoire diversity, while memory CD8+ T cells had much lower repertoire diversity. TRB CDR3s from CXCR3-positive naive cells showed higher hydrophobicity (lower Kidera factor 4), lower energy, and higher strength and volume indices than CXCR3-negative naive cells. Surface CD5, linked to self-reactivity in mice, was comparable between naive subsets; TCR interaction strength was therefore also inferred from TRB CDR3 physicochemical properties.

This clonotype was obtained from a human donor in good health. Some clones in this sample may be carry-over from other donors' samples. Recombination linked TRBV6-5 to TRBJ1-4; TCRdb's D gene call, TRBD1, goes unchecked for lack of DNA. Input material: naive CXCR3- CD8+ T cells from blood. The cell subset or site label corresponds to: CD45RO-CCR7+CD27+CD95- naive CD8+ T cells lacking CXCR3 (TNR3-). Here the CDR3 is given as CASSYPGPRWEKLFF.